These T cell receptor beta chains were read from a single sample in a study of control samples from healthy donors and cancer patients. Assay: immunoSEQ multiplex PCR; the TCRdb copy retains only in-frame clones and omits some. The top ten clones hold roughly 2.7% of a sample with around 120,000 clones, about 93% of them seen once. The sample taken for sequencing was blood. These receptors were taken from a man aged 30 to 45 in good health. The CDR3 runs from the conserved cysteine through the conserved F or W. The D gene is left open where the match is weak. Expanded clones get a size class; other rows say once, few or many, or leave the size out.

>-|TRBV3-1/TRBV3-2|TRBJ2-2|16|TRBD1
CASKRGQGPYTGELFF
TGTGCCAGTAAGAGAGGACAGGGGCCTTACACCGGGGAGCTGTTTTTT
>-|TRBV14|TRBJ1-1|13|-
CASSLGFLAEAFF
TGTGCCAGCAGCCTAGGTTTTCTCGCTGAAGCTTTCTTT
>-|TRBV5-1|TRBJ1-5|13|-
CASSLRGSQPQHF
TGCGCCAGCAGCTTGCGGGGCAGTCAGCCCCAGCATTTT
>-|TRBV9|TRBJ1-6|13|-
CASGGGANSPLHF
TGTGCCAGCGGTGGAGGGGCCAATTCACCCCTCCACTTT
>-|TRBV7-9|TRBJ1-2|13|-
CASSSLDGYGYTF
TGTGCCAGCAGCTCGTTAGACGGCTATGGCTACACCTTC
>once|TRBV18|TRBJ2-1|15|TRBD1
CASSPGRGRSNEQFF
TGTGCCAGCTCACCGGGAAGGGGGCGATCTAATGAGCAGTTCTTC
>-|TRBV6-2/TRBV6-3|TRBJ1-5|16|TRBD1
CASSHRDRGHNQPQHF
TGTGCCAGCAGTCACCGGGACAGGGGACACAATCAGCCCCAGCATTTT
>-|TRBV16|TRBJ2-3|14|-
CASSQTASTDTQYF
TGTGCCAGCAGCCAAACAGCTAGCACAGATACGCAGTATTTT
>-|TRBV25-1|TRBJ1-1|15|-
CASNPARGENTEAFF
TGTGCCAGCAATCCCGCCAGGGGAGAAAACACTGAAGCTTTCTTT
>few|TRBV2|TRBJ1-2|17|-
CASSDSVRQFLRGGYTF
TGTGCCAGCAGTGATTCAGTCCGACAGTTCCTAAGAGGGGGCTACACCTTC
>-|TRBV7-7|TRBJ2-5|15|-
CASSTTPGQRETQYF
TGTGCCAGCAGCACGACGCCGGGTCAAAGGGAGACCCAGTACTTC
>-|TRBV19|TRBJ2-3|18|-
CASSIGAGARFNRDTQYF
TGTGCCAGTAGTATCGGAGCAGGAGCCCGATTTAATAGGGATACGCAGTATTTT
>once|TRBV7-6|TRBJ1-1|18|-
CASSLVPAGRLGNTEAFF
TGTGCCAGCAGCTTAGTTCCAGCGGGCCGGCTGGGGAACACTGAAGCTTTCTTT
>once|TRBV9|TRBJ1-4|15|-
CASSALGRANEKLFF
TGTGCCAGCAGCGCCCTTGGGAGGGCTAATGAAAAACTGTTTTTT
>-|TRBV5-6|TRBJ2-7|15|-
CASSLNGENVHEQYF
TGTGCCAGCAGCTTAAACGGGGAGAATGTACACGAGCAGTACTTC
>-|TRBV2|TRBJ2-1|14|TRBD1
CAKNTDRAYNEQFF
TGTGCCAAAAACACGGACAGGGCCTACAATGAGCAGTTCTTC
>-|TRBV12-3/TRBV12-4|TRBJ1-2|13|-
CASSLRGIYGYTF
TGTGCCAGCAGTTTAAGGGGGATCTATGGCTACACCTTC
>-|TRBV6-5|TRBJ1-1|13|TRBD1
CASVRQGTTEAFF
TGTGCCAGCGTAAGACAGGGGACCACTGAAGCTTTCTTT
>-|TRBV20-1|TRBJ2-2|15|TRBD2
CSASLLAGGTGELFF
TGCAGTGCTAGTTTGCTAGCGGGGGGCACCGGGGAGCTGTTTTTT
>-|TRBV4-2|TRBJ2-1|17|TRBD2
CASSQDSLSGGNNEQFF
TGTGCCAGCAGCCAAGATTCCCTCAGCGGGGGGAACAATGAGCAGTTCTTC
>-|TRBV18|TRBJ2-2|14|-
CASSPVPSTGELFF
TGTGCCAGCTCACCAGTCCCCTCGACCGGGGAGCTGTTTTTT
>once|TRBV5-1|TRBJ1-1|12|-
CASSRLTGEAFF
TGCGCCAGCAGCCGCTTGACAGGTGAAGCTTTCTTT
>-|TRBV6-5|TRBJ2-3|11|TRBD2
CASKGGDTQYF
TGTGCCAGCAAGGGAGGGGATACGCAGTATTTT
>-|TRBV3-1/TRBV3-2|TRBJ1-1|13|-
CASRRQGYTEAFF
TGTGCCAGCAGGCGCCAGGGGTACACTGAAGCTTTCTTT
>-|TRBV5-5|TRBJ2-7|15|-
CASSLSRVGVYEQYF
TGTGCCAGCAGTCTCTCGAGGGTCGGCGTATACGAGCAGTACTTC
>-|TRBV27|TRBJ2-7|15|-
CASSQERGARYEQYF
TGTGCCAGCAGTCAAGAGAGAGGGGCCCGGTACGAGCAGTACTTC
>once|TRBV6-7|TRBJ2-5|16|-
CASSYLRFLLLETQYF
TGTGCCAGCAGTTACCTGAGGTTCCTCTTGCTCGAGACCCAGTACTTC
>-|TRBV9|TRBJ1-1|14|-
CASSQEGSDTEAFF
TGTGCCAGCAGCCAGGAAGGTTCGGACACTGAAGCTTTCTTT
>-|TRBV4-2|TRBJ2-2|17|-
CASSQAHGGIGTGELFF
TGTGCCAGCAGCCAGGCCCACGGTGGGATAGGCACCGGGGAGCTGTTTTTT
>-|TRBV7-2|TRBJ2-2|14|-
CASSLGIGTGELFF
TGTGCCAGCAGCCTAGGGATCGGCACCGGGGAGCTGTTTTTT
>once|TRBV24-1|TRBJ1-2|14|-
CATATGKGTGSYTF
TGTGCCACCGCTACTGGTAAAGGGACGGGGAGCTACACCTTC
>-|TRBV7-9|TRBJ1-2|14|-
CASSLQGRGYGYTF
TGTGCCAGCAGCCTCCAGGGGCGCGGCTATGGCTACACCTTC
>-|TRBV5-4|TRBJ1-6|15|-
CASSSSLASNSPLHF
TGTGCCAGCAGCTCTTCATTAGCCTCTAATTCACCCCTCCACTTT
>-|TRBV19|TRBJ1-5|17|TRBD1
CASSSSLWDSANQPQHF
TGTGCCAGTAGTTCTTCCTTATGGGACAGCGCTAATCAGCCCCAGCATTTT
>-|TRBV6-5|TRBJ1-1|13|-
CASCWTGNTEAFF
TGTGCCAGCTGTTGGACGGGGAACACTGAAGCTTTCTTT
>-|TRBV6-5|TRBJ2-7|15|TRBD2
CASSLSGGLIHEQYF
TGTGCCAGCAGCCTGTCGGGGGGGCTCATCCACGAGCAGTACTTC
>-|TRBV6-1|TRBJ1-2|15|TRBD1
CASSEATGQHYGYTF
TGTGCCAGCAGTGAAGCGACGGGACAGCACTATGGCTACACCTTC
>-|TRBV15|TRBJ2-3|15|-
CATSRRGEPSDTQYF
TGTGCCACCAGCAGACGCGGGGAGCCATCAGATACGCAGTATTTT
>few|TRBV19|TRBJ1-5|16|-
CASSIFGPSGNQPQHF
TGTGCCAGTAGTATATTTGGTCCATCGGGGAATCAGCCCCAGCATTTT
>-|TRBV24-1|TRBJ2-1|13|-
CATSDPGYNEQFF
TGTGCCACCAGTGACCCAGGGTACAATGAGCAGTTCTTC
>-|TRBV2|TRBJ2-4|14|-
CASRPAGAKNIQYF
TGTGCCAGCAGGCCCGCGGGGGCCAAAAACATTCAGTACTTC